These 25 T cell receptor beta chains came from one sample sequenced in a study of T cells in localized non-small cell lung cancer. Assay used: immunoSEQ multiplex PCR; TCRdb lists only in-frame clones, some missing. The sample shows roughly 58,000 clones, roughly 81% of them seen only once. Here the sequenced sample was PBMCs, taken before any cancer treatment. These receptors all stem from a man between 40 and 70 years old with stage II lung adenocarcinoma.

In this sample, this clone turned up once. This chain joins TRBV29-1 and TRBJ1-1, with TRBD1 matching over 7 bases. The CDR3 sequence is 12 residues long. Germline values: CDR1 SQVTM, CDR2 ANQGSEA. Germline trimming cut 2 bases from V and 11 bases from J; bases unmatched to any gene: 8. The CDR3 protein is CSVEWATGWAFF. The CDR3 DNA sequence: TGCAGCGTTGAATGGGCGACAGGGTGGGCTTTCTTT. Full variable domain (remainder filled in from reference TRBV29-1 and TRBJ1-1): SAVISQKPSRDICQRGTSLTIQCQVDSQVTMMFWYRQQPGQSLTLIATANQGSEATYESGFVIDKFPISRPNLTFSTLTVSNMSPEDSSIYLCSVEWATGWAFFGQGTRLTVV.

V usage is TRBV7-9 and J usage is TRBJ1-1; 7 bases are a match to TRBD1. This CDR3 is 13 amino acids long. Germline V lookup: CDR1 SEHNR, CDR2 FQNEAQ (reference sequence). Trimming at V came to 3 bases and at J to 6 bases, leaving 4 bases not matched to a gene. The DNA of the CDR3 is TGTGCCAGCAGCTTTTCAGGGGGGGCTGAAGCTTTCTTT. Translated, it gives CASSFSGGAEAFF. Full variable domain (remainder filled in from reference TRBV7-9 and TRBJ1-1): DTGVSQNPRHKITKRGQNVTFRCDPISEHNRLYWYRQTLGQGPEFLTYFQNEAQLEKSRLLSDRFSAERPKGSFSTLEIQRTEQGDSAMYLCASSFSGGAEAFFGQGTRLTVV.

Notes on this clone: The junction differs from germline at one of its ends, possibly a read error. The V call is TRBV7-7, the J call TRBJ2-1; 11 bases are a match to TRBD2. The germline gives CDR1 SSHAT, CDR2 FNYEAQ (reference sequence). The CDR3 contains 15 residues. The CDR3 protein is CASSLGLADYNEQFF. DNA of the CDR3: TGTGCTAGCAGCTTGGGACTAGCGGACTACAATGAGCAGTTCTTC.

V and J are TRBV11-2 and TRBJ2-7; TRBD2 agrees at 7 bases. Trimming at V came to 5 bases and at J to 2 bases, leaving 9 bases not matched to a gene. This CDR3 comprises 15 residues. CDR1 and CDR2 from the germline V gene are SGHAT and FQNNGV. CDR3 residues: CASSHIAGGTYEQYF. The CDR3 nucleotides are TGTGCCAGCAGCCATATAGCGGGTGGAACCTACGAGCAGTACTTC. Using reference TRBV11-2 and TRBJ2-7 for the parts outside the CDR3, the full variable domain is EAGVAQSPRYKIIEKRQSVAFWCNPISGHATLYWYQQILGQGPKLLIQFQNNGVVDDSQLPKDRFSAERLKGVDSTLKIQPAKLEDSAVYLCASSHIAGGTYEQYFGPGTRLTVT.

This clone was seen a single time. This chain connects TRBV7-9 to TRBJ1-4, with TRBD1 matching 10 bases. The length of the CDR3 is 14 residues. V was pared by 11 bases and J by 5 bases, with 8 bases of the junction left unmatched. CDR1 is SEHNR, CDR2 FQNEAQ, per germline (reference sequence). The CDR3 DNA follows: TGTGCCTCCTCGCCGGGACAGGGGAATGAAAAACTGTTTTTT. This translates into CASSPGQGNEKLFF.

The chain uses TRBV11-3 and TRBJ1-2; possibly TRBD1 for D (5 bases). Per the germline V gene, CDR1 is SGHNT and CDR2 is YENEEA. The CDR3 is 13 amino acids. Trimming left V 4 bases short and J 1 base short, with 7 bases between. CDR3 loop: CASSSQGNYGYTF. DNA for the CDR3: TGTGCCAGCAGCTCCCAGGGTAACTATGGCTACACCTTC. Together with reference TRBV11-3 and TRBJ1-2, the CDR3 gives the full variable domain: EAGVVQSPRYKIIEKKQPVAFWCNPISGHNTLYWYLQNLGQGPELLIRYENEEAVDDSQLPKDRFSAERLKGVDSTLKIQPAELGDSAVYLCASSSQGNYGYTFGSGTRLTVV.

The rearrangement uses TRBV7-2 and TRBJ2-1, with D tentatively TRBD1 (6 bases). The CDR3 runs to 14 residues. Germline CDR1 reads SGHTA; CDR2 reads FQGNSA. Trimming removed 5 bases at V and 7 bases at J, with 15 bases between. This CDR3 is CASSPDVTGNEQFF. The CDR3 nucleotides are TGTGCCAGCAGCCCGGACGTCACAGGGAATGAGCAGTTCTTC.

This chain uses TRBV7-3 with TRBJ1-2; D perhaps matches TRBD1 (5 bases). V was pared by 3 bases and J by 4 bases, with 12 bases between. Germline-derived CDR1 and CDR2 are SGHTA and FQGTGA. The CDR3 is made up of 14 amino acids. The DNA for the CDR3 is TGTGCCAGCAGCTTGGGGGAATCAGGCTATGGCTACACCTTC. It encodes CASSLGESGYGYTF.

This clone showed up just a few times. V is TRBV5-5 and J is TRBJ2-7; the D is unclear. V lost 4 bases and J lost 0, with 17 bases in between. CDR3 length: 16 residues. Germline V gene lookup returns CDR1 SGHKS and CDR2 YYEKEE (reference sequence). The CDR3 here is CASSNRHLVSSYEQYF. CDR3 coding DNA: TGTGCCAGCAGCAACAGACACCTCGTGAGCTCCTACGAGCAGTACTTC.

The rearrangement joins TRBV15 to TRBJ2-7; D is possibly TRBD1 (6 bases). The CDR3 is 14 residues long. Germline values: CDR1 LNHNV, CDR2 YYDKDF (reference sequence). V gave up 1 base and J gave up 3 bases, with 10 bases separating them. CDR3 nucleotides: TGTGCCACCAGCAGAGGGGACACTATCTACGAGCAGTACTTC. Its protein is CATSRGDTIYEQYF.

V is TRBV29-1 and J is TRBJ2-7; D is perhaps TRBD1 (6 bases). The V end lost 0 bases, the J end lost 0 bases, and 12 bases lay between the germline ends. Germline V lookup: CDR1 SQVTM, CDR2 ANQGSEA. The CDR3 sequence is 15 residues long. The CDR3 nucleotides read TGCAGCGTTGAAGAAGAAAGGGGGATCTCCTACGAGCAGTACTTC. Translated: CSVEEERGISYEQYF.

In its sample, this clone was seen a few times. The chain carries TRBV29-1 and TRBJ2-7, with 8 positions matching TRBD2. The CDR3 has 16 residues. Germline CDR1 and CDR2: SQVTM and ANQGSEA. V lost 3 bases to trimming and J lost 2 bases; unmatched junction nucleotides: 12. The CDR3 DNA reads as TGCAGCGTTGAGGGTAGCGGGGCGGGAGGTACCTACGAGCAGTACTTC. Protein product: CSVEGSGAGGTYEQYF.

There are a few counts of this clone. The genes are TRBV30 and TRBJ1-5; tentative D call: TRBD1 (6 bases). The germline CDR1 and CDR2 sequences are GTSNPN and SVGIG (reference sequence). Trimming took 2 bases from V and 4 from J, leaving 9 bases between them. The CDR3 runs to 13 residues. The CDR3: CAWSPQGNQPQHF. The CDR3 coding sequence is TGTGCCTGGAGTCCTCAGGGGAATCAGCCCCAGCATTTT.

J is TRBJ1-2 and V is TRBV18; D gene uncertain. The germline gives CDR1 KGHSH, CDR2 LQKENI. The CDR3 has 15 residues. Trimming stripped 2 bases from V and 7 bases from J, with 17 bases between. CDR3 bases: TGTGCCAGCTCACCAGTTGCACCCAGACCGAGTGGCTACACCTTC. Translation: CASSPVAPRPSGYTF.

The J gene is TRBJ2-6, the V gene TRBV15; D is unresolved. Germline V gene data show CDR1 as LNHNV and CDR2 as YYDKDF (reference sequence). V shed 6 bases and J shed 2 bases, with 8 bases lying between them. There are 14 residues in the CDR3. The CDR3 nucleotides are TGTGCCACCAGGTCAACACCTGGGGCCAACGTCCTGACTTTC. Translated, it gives CATRSTPGANVLTF.

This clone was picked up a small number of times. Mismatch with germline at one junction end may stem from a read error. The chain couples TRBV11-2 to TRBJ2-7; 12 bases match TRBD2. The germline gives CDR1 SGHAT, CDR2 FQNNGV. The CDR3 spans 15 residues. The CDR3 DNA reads TGTGCCAGCAGCTTAGAGTCCGGGACTAGCGGGTTCAGACACTTC. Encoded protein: CASSLESGTSGFRHF.

The CDR3 DNA reads TGTGCCAGCAGCATCTTTCAGGGGGCCGGCACAGATACGCAGTATTTT. Protein: CASSIFQGAGTDTQYF. The chain recombines TRBV7-6 with TRBJ2-3, with 8 nucleotides matching TRBD1. The CDR3 covers 16 residues. The trim removed 5 bases at V and 1 base at J, leaving 8 bases unmatched. Germline V gene sequence: CDR1 SGHVS, CDR2 FNYEAQ.

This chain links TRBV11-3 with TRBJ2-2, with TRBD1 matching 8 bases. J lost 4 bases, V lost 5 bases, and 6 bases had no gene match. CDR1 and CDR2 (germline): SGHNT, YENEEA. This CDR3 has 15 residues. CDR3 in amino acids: CASSPRTGPTGELFF. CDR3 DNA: TGTGCCAGCAGCCCCCGGACAGGGCCCACCGGGGAGCTGTTTTTT.

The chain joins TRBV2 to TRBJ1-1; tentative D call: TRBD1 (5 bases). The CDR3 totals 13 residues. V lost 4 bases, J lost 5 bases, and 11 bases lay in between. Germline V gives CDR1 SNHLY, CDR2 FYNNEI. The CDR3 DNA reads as TGTGCCAGCAGTGTCAGGGTAGGGACTGAAGCTTTCTTT. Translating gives CASSVRVGTEAFF.

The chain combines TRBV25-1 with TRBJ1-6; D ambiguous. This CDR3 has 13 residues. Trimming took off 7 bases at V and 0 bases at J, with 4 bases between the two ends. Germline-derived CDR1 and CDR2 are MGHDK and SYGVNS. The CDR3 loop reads CASMRSYNSPLHF. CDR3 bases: TGTGCCAGCATGCGCTCCTATAATTCACCCCTCCACTTT.

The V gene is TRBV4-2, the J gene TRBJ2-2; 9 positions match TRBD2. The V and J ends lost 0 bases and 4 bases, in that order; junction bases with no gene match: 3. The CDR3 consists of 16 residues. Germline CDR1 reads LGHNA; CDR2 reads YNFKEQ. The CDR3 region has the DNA TGTGCCAGCAGCCAAGATCGGCGGGAGGGCACCGGGGAGCTGTTTTTT. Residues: CASSQDRREGTGELFF.

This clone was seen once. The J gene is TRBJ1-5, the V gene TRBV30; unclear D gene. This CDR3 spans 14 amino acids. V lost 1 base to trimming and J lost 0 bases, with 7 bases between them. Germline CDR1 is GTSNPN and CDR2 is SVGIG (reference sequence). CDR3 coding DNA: TGTGCCTGGAGTGCCCACAGTAGCAATCAGCCCCAGCATTTT. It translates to CAWSAHSSNQPQHF. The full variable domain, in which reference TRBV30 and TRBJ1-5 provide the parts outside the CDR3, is SQTIHQWPATLVQPVGSPLSLECTVEGTSNPNLYWYRQAAGRGLQLLFYSVGIGQISSEVPQNLSASRPQDRQFILSSKKLLLSDSGFYLCAWSAHSSNQPQHFGDGTRLSIL.

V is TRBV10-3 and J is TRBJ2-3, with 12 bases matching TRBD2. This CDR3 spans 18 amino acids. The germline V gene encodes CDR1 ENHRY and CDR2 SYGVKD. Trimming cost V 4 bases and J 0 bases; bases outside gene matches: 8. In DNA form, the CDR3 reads TGTGCCATCAGTGGGGCCGGGACTAGCGGGTATAGCACAGATACGCAGTATTTT. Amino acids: CAISGAGTSGYSTDTQYF.

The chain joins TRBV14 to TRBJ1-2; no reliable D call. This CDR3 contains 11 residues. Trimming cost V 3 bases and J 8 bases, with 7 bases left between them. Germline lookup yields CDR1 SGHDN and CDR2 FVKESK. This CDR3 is CASSQGGGYTF. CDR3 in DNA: TGTGCCAGCAGCCAGGGTGGGGGCTACACCTTC.

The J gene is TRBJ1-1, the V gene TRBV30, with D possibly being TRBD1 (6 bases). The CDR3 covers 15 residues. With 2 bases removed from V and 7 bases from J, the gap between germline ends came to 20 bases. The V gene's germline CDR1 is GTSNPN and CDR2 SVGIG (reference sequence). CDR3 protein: CAWSLTGTPLDEAFF. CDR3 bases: TGTGCCTGGAGTTTGACAGGTACCCCCTTGGATGAAGCTTTCTTT.